The clone carrying this TCR beta chain was seen once. No antigen is known for it. This sample is part of a study of circulating and synovial CD4+ cells in juvenile arthritis. Study-wide points: Circulating pathogenic-like lymphocytes shared a substantially higher fraction of CDR3 sequences with synovium than bulk blood. Circulating pathogenic-like and bulk T cells looked alike by Vbeta family usage. Bulk blood CD4 samples held at least an order of magnitude more or fewer genomes than CPL.

Donors were patients with active juvenile idiopathic arthritis. Repertoires were generated with immunoSEQ multiplex PCR, while TCRdb's copy carries only in-frame clones and drops some. The table has tens of thousands of clones, approximately 96% seen once. Sequencing was performed on CD4+ T cells from blood. The sequence came from a human donor with juvenile idiopathic arthritis.

This chain's CDR3 is CASSLGSMETQYF. As DNA, the CDR3 is TGTGCCAGCAGCTTAGGTAGTATGGAGACCCAGTACTTC. V and J are TRBV11-2 and TRBJ2-5; D is unclear. This CDR3 comprises 13 residues. Germline V lookup: CDR1 SGHAT, CDR2 FQNNGV. Trimming shortened V by 1 base and J by 5 bases, and 8 bases separated the two germline ends.